This T cell receptor (beta chain) was sequenced in a study of prognosis after radiotherapy for stage I lung cancer. Looking at the study overall: Recruitment took place in Nanjing, China, where patients with stage I non-small cell lung cancer were enrolled between April 2018 and 2019. In some eleven patients the tumors were adenocarcinoma, and in several they were squamous cell carcinoma. Delivery of radiotherapy was by SBRT in 3 to 5 fractions at a biologically effective dose of at least 100 Gy.

The genomic DNA TCR beta CDR3 region underwent two rounds of multiplex PCR. Round-one PCR had primers specific to each TRBV and TRBJ gene. MiXCR was run by TCRdb on the multiplex PCR reads, yielding one entry per CDR3 protein. This sample has about 34,000 distinct CDR3 sequences; around 30% occur once, and the top ten carry around 30%. Germline loops: CDR1 MNHEY, CDR2 SVGEGT. The CDR3 runs to 15 residues. With V trimmed by 1 base and J by 5 bases, 2 bases remained unmatched. Ten or more counts support this clonotype. The sequence was collected from a donor aged 50 or older with non-small cell lung cancer. V and J are TRBV6-2 or TRBV6-3 and TRBJ2-2; 9 bases map to TRBD1. The starting material was PBMCs, obtained before or after stereotactic body radiation therapy (not recorded which). CDR3 sequence (DNA): TGTGCCAGCAGTTACTTGGGACAGGGAACCGGGGAGCTGTTTTTT. It is translated as CASSYLGQGTGELFF.